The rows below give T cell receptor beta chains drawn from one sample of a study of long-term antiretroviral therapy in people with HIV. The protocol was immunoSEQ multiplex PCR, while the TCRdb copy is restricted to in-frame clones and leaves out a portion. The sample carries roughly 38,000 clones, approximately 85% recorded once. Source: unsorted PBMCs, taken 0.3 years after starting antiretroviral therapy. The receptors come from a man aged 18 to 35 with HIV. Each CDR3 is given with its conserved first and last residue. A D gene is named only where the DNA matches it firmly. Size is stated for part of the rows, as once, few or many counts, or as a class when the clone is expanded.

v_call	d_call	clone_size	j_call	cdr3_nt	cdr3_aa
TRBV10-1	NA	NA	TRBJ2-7	TGCGCCAGCAGTGAGTCGTTGGAGGGGGACCTCTCCTACGAGCAGTACTTC	CASSESLEGDLSYEQYF
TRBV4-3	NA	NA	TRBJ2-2	TGCGCCAGCAGCCATAACCCGGCCAGTGCCGGGGAGCTGTTTTTT	CASSHNPASAGELFF
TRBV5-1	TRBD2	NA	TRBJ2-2	TGCGCCAGCAGCTGGGGGCTAGCGGGAGCGTCCGGGGAGCTGTTTTTT	CASSWGLAGASGELFF
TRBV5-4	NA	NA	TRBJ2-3	TGTGCCAGCAGCGGGAGTCCTTCCGATACGCAGTATTTT	CASSGSPSDTQYF
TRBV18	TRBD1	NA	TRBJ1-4	TGTGCCAGCTCACCGGTCGACAGGGGAGCTAATGAAAAACTGTTTTTT	CASSPVDRGANEKLFF
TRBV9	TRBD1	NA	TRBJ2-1	TGTGCCAGCAGCGTAGGTACAGGGGATGAGCAGTTCTTC	CASSVGTGDEQFF
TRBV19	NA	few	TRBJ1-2	TGTGCCAGTAGTCCCGACAGAGACTATGGCTACACCTTC	CASSPDRDYGYTF
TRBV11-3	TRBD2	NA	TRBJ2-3	TGTGCCAGCAGCCCTGAGGGACTAGCGACAGATACGCAGTATTTT	CASSPEGLATDTQYF
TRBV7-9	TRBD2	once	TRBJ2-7	TGTGCCAGCAGCTGGGGGGGCGGGAGGGCCGGGTACGAGCAGTACTTC	CASSWGGGRAGYEQYF
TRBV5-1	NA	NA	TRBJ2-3	TGCGCCAGCAGCCCGGGGGGCGGGACAGATACGCAGTATTTT	CASSPGGGTDTQYF
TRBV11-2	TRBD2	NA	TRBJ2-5	TGTGCCAGCAGCCGCCCCGGGGTAGCGGGGGCGGAGACCCAGTACTTC	CASSRPGVAGAETQYF
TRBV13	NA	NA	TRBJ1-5	TGTGCCAGCAGCTTAGGCCAGGGATCGTCCTACAATCAGCCCCAGCATTTT	CASSLGQGSSYNQPQHF
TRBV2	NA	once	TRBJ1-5	TGTGCCAGCAGTGAATCAGGTTGGAGCAATCAGCCCCAGCATTTT	CASSESGWSNQPQHF
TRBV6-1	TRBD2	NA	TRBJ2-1	TGTGCCAGCAGGGCATTGAGCGGGGGATACAATGAGCAGTTCTTC	CASRALSGGYNEQFF
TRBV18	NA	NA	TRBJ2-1	TGTGCCAGCTCACCAATCACCGGAACGTTGATCAATGAGCAGTTCTTC	CASSPITGTLINEQFF
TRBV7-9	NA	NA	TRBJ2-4	TGTGCCAGCAGCTCCCCCACCGCAGGCCTAGCCAAAAACATTCAGTACTTC	CASSSPTAGLAKNIQYF
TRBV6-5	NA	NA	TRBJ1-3	TGTGCCAGCAGTTACGGGGCGGAAGGGAACACCATATATTTT	CASSYGAEGNTIYF
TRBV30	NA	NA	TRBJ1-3	TGTGCCTGGAGTTACGGTGGCCAGCCTGGAAACACCATATATTTT	CAWSYGGQPGNTIYF
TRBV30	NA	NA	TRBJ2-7	TGTGCCTGGACCCGGGCCAGCTCCTACGAGCAGTACTTC	CAWTRASSYEQYF
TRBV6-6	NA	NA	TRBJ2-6	TGTGCCAGCAGTGACCGGACCGCTGGGGCCAACGTCCTGACTTTC	CASSDRTAGANVLTF
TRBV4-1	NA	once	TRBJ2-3	TGCGCCAGCAGCCAAGATAGAACAGAGACAGATACGCAGTATTTT	CASSQDRTETDTQYF
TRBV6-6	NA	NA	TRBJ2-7	TGTGCCAGCAGTCAACCGACAGTCTCCTACGAGCAGTACTTC	CASSQPTVSYEQYF
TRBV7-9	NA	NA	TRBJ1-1	TGTGCCAGCAGCCCCACGGGGGACGGGGCTTTCTTT	CASSPTGDGAFF
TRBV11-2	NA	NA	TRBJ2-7	TGTGCCAGCAGCTTATCGGGGGGCTGGGCCTACGAGCAGTACTTC	CASSLSGGWAYEQYF
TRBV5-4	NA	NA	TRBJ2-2	TGTGCCAGCATCCCTCCTGGGGGCGGGGAGCTGTTTTTT	CASIPPGGGELFF
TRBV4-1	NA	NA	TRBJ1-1	TGCGCCAGCAGCCAAGAGCATCGTGGTTCTGAAGCTTTCTTT	CASSQEHRGSEAFF
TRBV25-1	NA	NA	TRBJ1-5	TGTGCCAGCAGTGAAAGGGGCCGGACCAATCAGCCCCAGCATTTT	CASSERGRTNQPQHF
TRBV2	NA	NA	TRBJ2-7	TGTGCCAGCAGTGACAACTACGAGCAGTACTTC	CASSDNYEQYF
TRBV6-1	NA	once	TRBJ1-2	TGTGCCAGCAGTGAAGTTCAGGGCGACTATGGCTACACCTTC	CASSEVQGDYGYTF
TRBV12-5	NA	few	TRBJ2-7	TGTGCTAGTGGTTTGTATCGGGACTCCTGTTCCGAGCAGTACTTC	CASGLYRDSCSEQYF
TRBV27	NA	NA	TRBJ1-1	TGTGCCAGCAGTTTGGGGGGGATGAACACTGAAGCTTTCTTT	CASSLGGMNTEAFF
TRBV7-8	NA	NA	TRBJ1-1	TGTGCCAGCAGCTTAGCCTCTCAGGGGAGAACTGAAGCTTTCTTT	CASSLASQGRTEAFF
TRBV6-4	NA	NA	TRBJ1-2	TGTGCCAGCAGCGAGGTCGCGGGGTCCGGGCATGGCTACACCTTC	CASSEVAGSGHGYTF
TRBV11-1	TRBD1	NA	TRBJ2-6	TGTGCCAGCAGCTTAGGTGGGACAGGGGGCCTCTCTGGGGCCAACGTCCTGACTTTC	CASSLGGTGGLSGANVLTF
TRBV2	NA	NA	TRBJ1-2	TGTGCCAGCAGTGGAGAACGGACAGATGGCTACACCTTC	CASSGERTDGYTF
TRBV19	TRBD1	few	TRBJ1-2	TGTGCCACCTGGGGACAGATAGATTATGGCTACACCTTC	CATWGQIDYGYTF
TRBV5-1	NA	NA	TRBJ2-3	TGCGCCAGCAGCTTGGAGGCGGTTACAGATACGCAGTATTTT	CASSLEAVTDTQYF
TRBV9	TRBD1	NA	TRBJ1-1	TGTGCCAGCAGCGTAGGAACAGGGGGCCAGAACACTGAAGCTTTCTTT	CASSVGTGGQNTEAFF
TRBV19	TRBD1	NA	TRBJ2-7	TGTGCCAGTAGTATACAGGGGACAGGTGGGTACGAGCAGTACTTC	CASSIQGTGGYEQYF
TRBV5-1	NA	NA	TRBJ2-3	TGCGCCAGCAGCTCGGGCACAGATACGCAGTATTTT	CASSSGTDTQYF
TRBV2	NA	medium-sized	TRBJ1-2	TGTGCCAGCATCAGGGACGGCTATGGCTACACCTTC	CASIRDGYGYTF
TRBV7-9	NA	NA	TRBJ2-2	TGTGCCAGCAGCCGCGCAGTGAGTCTGGTCGGGGAGCTGTTTTTT	CASSRAVSLVGELFF
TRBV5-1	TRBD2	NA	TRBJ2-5	TGCGCCAGCACCTGGACTAGCGGTAGGGTTGGAGAGACCCAGTACTTC	CASTWTSGRVGETQYF
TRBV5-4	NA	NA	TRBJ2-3	TGTGCCAGCAGCTCGATGCAGTCGGGTGGCACAGATACGCAGTATTTT	CASSSMQSGGTDTQYF
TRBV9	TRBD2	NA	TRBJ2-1	TGTGCCAGCAGCGTCGACCCCTCTAGCGGCGAGCCGTTCTTC	CASSVDPSSGEPFF
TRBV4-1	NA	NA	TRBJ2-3	TGCGCCAGCAGCCGAGATGCGGCAGATACGCAGTATTTT	CASSRDAADTQYF
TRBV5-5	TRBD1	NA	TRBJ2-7	TGTGCCAGCAGCTTGGCGACTGGGACAGGGGGTTTTTACGAGCAGTACTTC	CASSLATGTGGFYEQYF
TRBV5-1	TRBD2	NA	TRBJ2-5	TGCGCCAGCAGCTTGGAGACTGTAGCGGGATCCGAGACCCAGTACTTC	CASSLETVAGSETQYF
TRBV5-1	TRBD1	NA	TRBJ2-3	TGCGCCAGCAGCCCCGGGACAGCGACTACCCTCGGGACAGATACGCAGTATTTT	CASSPGTATTLGTDTQYF
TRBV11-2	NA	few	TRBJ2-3	TGTGCCAGCAGTCTCGGCGTAGATACGCAGTATTTT	CASSLGVDTQYF
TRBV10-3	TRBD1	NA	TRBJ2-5	TGTGCCATTGGGACAGACCAAGAGACCCAGTACTTC	CAIGTDQETQYF
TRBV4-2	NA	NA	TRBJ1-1	TGTGCCAGCAGCCAAGATATTCAAAACACTGAAGCTTTCTTT	CASSQDIQNTEAFF
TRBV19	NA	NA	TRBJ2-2	TGTGCCAGTAGCTTTAACAGGGCCGGGGAGCTGTTTTTT	CASSFNRAGELFF
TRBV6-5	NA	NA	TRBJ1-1	TGTGCCAGCAGGCCCGACACTGAAGCTTTCTTT	CASRPDTEAFF
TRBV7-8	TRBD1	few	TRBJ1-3	TGTGCCAGCAGCTCTCGGGACAGGGGAGGAAACACCATATATTTT	CASSSRDRGGNTIYF
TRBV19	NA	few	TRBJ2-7	TGTGCCAGTAGTATCTCGGTGCCTTCCACCTACGAGCAGTACTTC	CASSISVPSTYEQYF
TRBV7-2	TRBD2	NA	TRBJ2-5	TGTGCCAGCAGCTCGAATCTAGCGGTACAAGAGACCCAGTACTTC	CASSSNLAVQETQYF
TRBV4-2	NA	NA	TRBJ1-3	TGTGCCAGCAGCCTGACAGCGGCTGGAAACACCATATATTTT	CASSLTAAGNTIYF
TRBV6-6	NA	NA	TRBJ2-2	TGTGCCAGCAGTCCCGGAGTTAACGGGGAGCTGTTTTTT	CASSPGVNGELFF
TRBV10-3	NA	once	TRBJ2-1	TGTGCCATCAATGAGGCCGGACAGTACAATGAGCAGTTCTTC	CAINEAGQYNEQFF